This is a list of T cell receptor beta chains from one sample in a study of cytomegalovirus exposure and HLA in healthy donors. Clones were read by immunoSEQ multiplex PCR, and TCRdb kept only the in-frame ones, dropping some. The sample lists about 170,000 clones; roughly 79% were seen once. The material sequenced was PBMCs. Receptors were obtained from a woman aged 25 to 39 in good health and CMV-seropositive. CDR3s include the opening cysteine and the closing phenylalanine or tryptophan. The D gene is left open where the match is weak. For some rows the clone size is stated as once, few or many, or as a class when expanded; others skip it.

D gene	clone size	V gene	J gene	CDR3 protein	CDR3 DNA
TRBD1	-	TRBV18	TRBJ1-1	CASSPYGRGDTEAFF	TGTGCCAGCTCTCCTTACGGCAGGGGGGACACTGAAGCTTTCTTT
TRBD2	-	TRBV7-2	TRBJ2-1	CASGLAGGGYNEQFF	TGTGCCAGCGGACTAGCGGGAGGGGGGTACAATGAGCAGTTCTTC
TRBD1	-	TRBV9	TRBJ1-1	CASSVATGGEAFF	TGTGCCAGCAGCGTTGCGACAGGGGGTGAAGCTTTCTTT
TRBD1	-	TRBV9	TRBJ1-4	CASSVGGTGAEKLFF	TGTGCCAGCAGCGTAGGCGGGACAGGGGCTGAAAAACTGTTTTTT
-	-	TRBV4-3	TRBJ2-3	CASSQIGGLPDTQYF	TGCGCCAGCAGCCAAATAGGGGGATTACCAGATACGCAGTATTTT
TRBD1	-	TRBV29-1	TRBJ2-7	CSVEVADRGYEQYF	TGCAGCGTTGAAGTGGCTGACAGGGGCTACGAGCAGTACTTC
TRBD1	-	TRBV15	TRBJ2-3	CATSRGQGAYTDTQYF	TGTGCCACCAGCCGAGGACAGGGGGCCTACACAGATACGCAGTATTTT
-	-	TRBV7-9	TRBJ2-7	CASSQERDEQYF	TGTGCCAGCAGCCAGGAGAGGGACGAGCAGTACTTC
TRBD1	few	TRBV18	TRBJ1-1	CASSPPTGVTEAFF	TGTGCCAGCTCACCTCCTACAGGGGTGACTGAAGCTTTCTTT
TRBD1	-	TRBV4-3	TRBJ1-4	CASGSSLSGDSAEKLFF	TGCGCCAGCGGATCTTCTCTATCCGGGGACAGTGCCGAAAAACTGTTTTTT
-	-	TRBV21-1	TRBJ2-5	CASSKEQVPRETQYF	TGTGCCAGCAGCAAGGAGCAAGTTCCACGGGAGACCCAGTACTTC
-	-	TRBV5-4	TRBJ2-1	CASSLNGPYNEQFF	TGTGCCAGCAGCTTGAATGGCCCATACAATGAGCAGTTCTTC
TRBD1	-	TRBV2	TRBJ1-2	CASGTALYGYTF	TGTGCCAGCGGGACAGCACTCTATGGCTACACCTTC
TRBD2	-	TRBV6-1	TRBJ2-7	CASSGTRGYEQYF	TGTGCCAGCAGTGGGACTAGGGGCTACGAGCAGTACTTC
TRBD2	-	TRBV6-1	TRBJ2-7	CASSERGTSGGAREQYF	TGTGCCAGCAGTGAGAGGGGGACTAGCGGGGGGGCTCGGGAGCAGTACTTC
-	-	TRBV10-3	TRBJ1-1	CAISSNSHPEAFF	TGTGCCATCAGTTCAAACAGTCATCCCGAAGCTTTCTTT
-	few	TRBV7-9	TRBJ2-7	CASSLNYEQYF	TGTGCCAGCAGCCTAAACTACGAGCAGTACTTC
-	once	TRBV11-2	TRBJ1-1	CASSSLRTRNTEAFF	TGTGCCAGCAGCTCCCTCCGGACAAGAAACACTGAAGCTTTCTTT
-	-	TRBV7-2	TRBJ1-1	CASSPQVTNTEAFF	TGTGCCAGCAGCCCACAGGTGACGAACACTGAAGCTTTCTTT
TRBD1	-	TRBV28	TRBJ2-7	CASSPLPGQGLFYEQYF	TGTGCCAGCAGTCCCCTTCCGGGACAGGGATTATTCTACGAGCAGTACTTC
TRBD1	-	TRBV5-6	TRBJ1-4	CASSWGTAEKLFF	TGTGCCAGCAGCTGGGGGACAGCTGAAAAACTGTTTTTT
-	few	TRBV19	TRBJ2-7	CASSIRAAGEQYF	TGTGCCAGTAGTATAAGGGCGGCGGGAGAGCAGTACTTC
TRBD1	few	TRBV19	TRBJ1-1	CASSTQTGWTEAFF	TGTGCCAGTAGTACCCAGACAGGGTGGACTGAAGCTTTCTTT
TRBD1	-	TRBV6-5	TRBJ2-7	CASSYGQGVEEQYF	TGTGCCAGCAGTTACGGACAGGGAGTGGAAGAGCAGTACTTC
TRBD1	-	TRBV4-1	TRBJ1-1	CASSPQGARFDTEAFF	TGCGCCAGCAGCCCACAGGGGGCCAGGTTCGACACTGAAGCTTTCTTT
-	-	TRBV28	TRBJ2-1	CASSILDSSYNEQFF	TGTGCCAGCAGCATACTAGATAGCTCCTACAATGAGCAGTTCTTC
-	few	TRBV30	TRBJ1-4	CAWSVRGKGATNEKLFF	TGTGCCTGGAGTGTACGAGGCAAAGGTGCAACTAATGAAAAACTGTTTTTT
TRBD1	-	TRBV5-1	TRBJ2-3	CASSPNPGQGSDTQYF	TGCGCCAGCAGCCCGAACCCGGGACAGGGGTCAGATACGCAGTATTTT